This TCR beta chain was sequenced for a study of T cells in Graves' hyperthyroidism and ophthalmopathy. On the study more broadly: Peripheral blood was taken when the disease was first diagnosed, before any treatment began.

Each diagnosis was grounded in clinical symptoms, serum thyroxine and TRAb, thyroid ultrasound, and orbital computed tomography. Using RNA transcripts as the source, TCR beta CDR3 regions were amplified. Primed by the HTBI set, a first-round RT-PCR was run on the TCR CDR3. TCRdb fed the multiplex PCR reads into MiXCR, producing one record per CDR3 protein. Among roughly 250,000 distinct CDR3 sequences, about 16% were seen once, and the ten largest hold less than 35%. V gave up 2 bases and J gave up 8 bases; unmatched junction bases: 7. The germline V gene has CDR1 MNHEY and CDR2 SMNVEV (reference sequence). CDR3 length: 17 amino acids.

Sequencing used blood. The receptor's source is a woman aged 18 to 35 with Graves' ophthalmopathy. This chain uses TRBV27 with TRBJ2-1, with 15 bases matching TRBD2. CDR3 protein: CASSLKAGTSGRYEQFF. CDR3 bases: TGTGCCAGCAGTTTAAAAGCCGGGACTAGCGGGAGGTATGAGCAGTTCTTC.